This T cell receptor (beta chain) was observed in a study of blood T cell repertoires in COVID-19. In the authors' workflow: Amplification with reference gene primers provided the estimates of nucleated cell counts. Only in-frame clones appear in the TCRdb table, and some are missing; sequencing was by immunoSEQ multiplex PCR. That table gives V, J and clone size, and the DNA gave D and trimming. The table records 200,000 to 300,000 clones, approximately 90% of them present only once. Enrollees, about 18 to 100 years old, lived in 25 or so US areas. Which cohort a participant joined came from the clinical history participants gave. Per germline, CDR1 MNHEY and CDR2 SMNVEV (reference sequence). Trimming removed 3 bases from V and 5 bases from J; junction bases left unmatched: 7. The CDR3 spans 15 residues.

This chain connects TRBV27 to TRBJ2-1; 7 bases agree with TRBD1. The clonotype comes from a man aged 35 to 55 who had recovered from COVID-19. Sequencing was performed on PBMCs or T cells enriched from blood (not recorded which). The CDR3 coding sequence is TGTGCCAGCAGTTTCCCGGGACAGTATGACAATGAGCAGTTCTTC. Translated: CASSFPGQYDNEQFF.